The 16 T cell receptor beta chains in this list originate from one sample, sequenced in a study of blood T cell repertoires in COVID-19. Only in-frame clones appear in the TCRdb table, and some are missing; sequencing was by immunoSEQ multiplex PCR. The top ten hold over 4% of the sample, which has 65,000 to 70,000 clones, 86% seen once. Material for sequencing was peripheral blood. These receptors were obtained from a man aged 45 to 65 with acute or convalescent COVID-19.

The V gene is TRBV10-3, the J gene TRBJ2-7; the D is unclear. CDR1 is ENHRY and CDR2 is SYGVKD in the germline V gene. This CDR3 is 11 amino acids long. V dropped 3 bases and J dropped 4 bases, with 4 bases sitting between them. Here the CDR3 DNA reads TGTGCCATCAGTGACGGGTACGAGCAGTACTTC. It encodes CAISDGYEQYF.

The chain links TRBV14 to TRBJ2-7; perhaps TRBD1 as D (6 bases). Germline CDR1 and CDR2: SGHDN and FVKESK. The CDR3 is 17 residues long. The ends were cut back, 1 base at V and 6 bases at J, with 22 bases in the middle. The DNA of the CDR3 is TGTGCCAGCAGCCAAGGCTTGACAGGTGCTGTACGGGGCGAGCAGTACTTC. Its protein is CASSQGLTGAVRGEQYF.

The rearrangement uses TRBV27 and TRBJ2-2; D call uncertain. Germline V lookup: CDR1 MNHEY, CDR2 SMNVEV (reference sequence). The CDR3 totals 14 residues. Trimming shortened V by 8 bases and J by 4 bases, and 14 bases separated the two germline ends. This CDR3 is CASRSTGPTGELFF. CDR3 DNA: TGTGCCAGCCGGTCCACGGGTCCCACCGGGGAGCTGTTTTTT.

The chain recombines TRBV6-5 with TRBJ1-5; D gene unclear. Germline values: CDR1 MNHEY, CDR2 SVGAGI. V lost 6 bases, J lost 6 bases, and 9 bases lay in between. CDR3 length: 12 amino acids. Here the CDR3 DNA reads TGTGCCAGCAGCGTCACTGGTCAGCCCCAGCATTTT. This sequence encodes CASSVTGQPQHF.

V and J are TRBV6-1 and TRBJ1-5, with TRBD1 matching 8 bases. This CDR3 is built from 17 residues. Germline V gives CDR1 MNHNS, CDR2 SASEGT. V shed 3 bases, J shed 2 bases, and the junction held 9 bases outside the gene matches. The CDR3 region is CASSDGAGGAGNQPQHF. For the CDR3, the DNA is TGTGCCAGCAGTGATGGGGCAGGGGGCGCGGGCAATCAGCCCCAGCATTTT.

CDR3 amino acids: CASSFGGSTNTGELFF. For the CDR3, the DNA is TGCGCCAGCAGCTTCGGGGGATCTACGAACACCGGGGAGCTGTTTTTT. The chain carries TRBV5-1 and TRBJ2-2; D is possibly TRBD2 (6 bases). The CDR3 is 16 residues long. The V gene lost 2 bases and the J gene lost 0 bases, with 11 bases spanning the gap. CDR1 is SGHRS and CDR2 is YFSETQ in the germline V gene.

The chain combines TRBV7-3 with TRBJ2-5, with TRBD1 identical over 9 bases. V shed 5 bases, J shed 5 bases, and the junction held 6 bases outside the gene matches. This CDR3 has 14 amino acids. The V gene's germline CDR1 is SGHTA and CDR2 FQGTGA. CDR3 residues: CASSPTGQGETQYF. CDR3 nucleotide sequence: TGTGCCAGCAGCCCCACCGGACAGGGGGAGACCCAGTACTTC.

CDR3 sequence (DNA): TGTGCCAGCACCACACAGAGCTCCTATAATTCACCCCTCCACTTT. This gives the protein CASTTQSSYNSPLHF. This chain uses TRBV6-6 with TRBJ1-6; D gene uncertain. This CDR3 is built from 15 residues. Germline V gene data show CDR1 as MNHNY and CDR2 as SVGAGI (reference sequence). Trimming took 7 bases from V and 0 from J, leaving 10 bases between them.

The CDR3 DNA is TGCGCCAGCAGTCATGTAGTGAGACAGCCCCAGCATTTT. It codes for CASSHVVRQPQHF. This rearrangement joins TRBV23-1 to TRBJ1-5; D is undetermined. TRBV23-1 is flagged as an ORF with uncertain function. Trimming removed 3 bases at V and 7 bases at J, with 10 bases between. CDR3 size: 13 residues.

This chain links TRBV11-2 with TRBJ2-3; D gene unclear. Per germline, CDR1 SGHAT and CDR2 FQNNGV. With 5 bases removed from V and 0 bases from J, the gap between germline ends came to 3 bases. The CDR3 loop spans 12 amino acids. This CDR3 reads CASSQSTDTQYF. Written as DNA, the CDR3 is TGTGCCAGCAGCCAAAGCACAGATACGCAGTATTTT.

This rearrangement joins TRBV7-9 to TRBJ1-5; TRBD1 might be the D (6 bases). There are 15 residues in the CDR3. Germline V gene data show CDR1 as SEHNR and CDR2 as FQNEAQ (reference sequence). The V end lost 1 base, the J end lost 9 bases, and 16 bases lay between the germline ends. CDR3 bases: TGTGCCAGCAGCTTAGAGGGGGGGAAATCAGGGCCCCAGCATTTT. It encodes CASSLEGGKSGPQHF.

V usage is TRBV10-3 and J usage is TRBJ1-3; TRBD1 aligns across 8 bases. J was trimmed by 4 bases and V by 5 bases; bases with no gene match: 7. The CDR3 is made up of 15 amino acids. Germline assignment: CDR1 ENHRY and CDR2 SYGVKD. The CDR3 bases are TGTGCCATCAGTCTCGGACAGGGCGCAGGAAACACCATATATTTT. Amino acids: CAISLGQGAGNTIYF.

CDR3 DNA sequence: TGTGCCAGCAGCCAAAGCGGGGGGGTTTACAATGAGCAGTTCTTC. It specifies CASSQSGGVYNEQFF. The rearrangement joins TRBV4-2 to TRBJ2-1; TRBD2 aligns across 10 bases. Germline V CDR1 and CDR2: LGHNA, YNFKEQ. The CDR3 totals 15 residues. V lost 2 bases and J lost 4; bases outside the gene matches: 2.

This clone has just one count. The chain joins TRBV19 to TRBJ1-4; 8 nucleotides agree with TRBD1. CDR1 is LNHDA and CDR2 is SQIVND in the germline V gene (reference sequence). Losses at the gene ends were 2 bases for V and 6 bases for J; bases not matched to a gene: 5. CDR3 length equals 15 residues. CDR3 nucleotides: TGTGCCAGTAGTATATCCCAGGGGGCATATGAAAAACTGTTTTTT. It encodes CASSISQGAYEKLFF.

This clone was counted a single time. The chain links TRBV7-6 to TRBJ2-2, with a weak D call TRBD2 (5 bases). Trimming removed 5 bases at V and 5 bases at J, with 12 bases between. Germline V gives CDR1 SGHVS, CDR2 FNYEAQ. The CDR3 contains 14 residues. Here the CDR3 DNA reads TGTGCCAGCAGCCCGGGAATCCTAACCGGGGAGCTGTTTTTT. The encoded protein is CASSPGILTGELFF.

The gene calls are TRBV9 and TRBJ1-2, with 10 bases that match TRBD1. Trimming cost V 4 bases and J 4 bases; bases outside gene matches: 10. The CDR3 contains 16 residues. The V gene's germline CDR1 is SGDLS and CDR2 YYNGEE. Here the CDR3 reads CASSPQPGQGPYGYTF. The DNA for the CDR3 is TGTGCCAGCAGCCCCCAACCGGGACAGGGGCCCTATGGCTACACCTTC.